Following are 31 T cell receptor beta chains from one sample sequenced in a study of T cells in Graves' hyperthyroidism and ophthalmopathy (dated by TCRdb to the late 2010s). Libraries were prepared through multiplex PCR. The sequencer was an Illumina HiSeq 2000. TCR beta CDR3 regions were amplified from RNA transcripts. A first-round RT-PCR of the TCR CDR3 used the HTBI primer set with the Qiagen OneStep RT-PCR kit. The public sequencing data were trimmed at Q25 with fastp and processed into clonotypes with MiXCR by TCRdb, which kept only in-frame beta chains. Each CDR3 protein gets just one entry, which takes the most common genes and DNA from the rows behind it. In all, the sample holds approximately 690,000 distinct CDR3 sequences, and approximately 15% of those were seen once. The ten largest make up approximately 12% of the sample. Material: blood. The receptors here all came from a woman aged 45-65 years with Graves' ophthalmopathy.

This clonotype occurred a few times. The V and J genes are TRBV10-3 and TRBJ2-1; 12 bases fit TRBD2. The V segment lost 7 bases and the J segment 6 bases; nucleotides outside the gene matches: 7. The CDR3 sequence is 15 residues long. Germline CDR1 ENHRY, CDR2 SYGVKD. CDR3 in amino acids: CAITKTSGSSNEQFF. The DNA of the CDR3 is TGTGCCATCACCAAGACTAGCGGGAGTAGCAATGAGCAGTTCTTC.

Worth noting for this clonotype: Being one base from a much bigger clone, this may be a read error. The chain couples TRBV2 to TRBJ2-1; TRBD2 might be the D (5 bases). The CDR3 has 14 residues. Germline-derived CDR1 and CDR2 are SNHLY and FYNNEI. Trimming stripped 7 bases from V and 6 bases from J, with 16 bases between. The CDR3 DNA is TGTGCCAGCACTGGACTCCCCCCGCGCAATGAGCAGTTCTTC. This translates into CASTGLPPRNEQFF.

This clonotype showed up many times. This sequence joins TRBV7-8 and TRBJ1-5, with 8 bases that match TRBD1. This CDR3 spans 16 amino acids. With 3 bases clipped from V and 0 bases from J, the junction kept 4 bases outside the gene matches. Germline CDR1 reads SGHVS; CDR2 reads FQNEAQ. In DNA form, the CDR3 reads TGTGCCAGCAGCTTGGGACAGGTGAATAGCAATCAGCCCCAGCATTTT. This codes for CASSLGQVNSNQPQHF.

This clonotype came up a few times. The gene calls are TRBV12-3 or TRBV12-4 and TRBJ1-5, with 8 bases identical to TRBD1. The CDR3 spans 16 residues. V was pared by 6 bases and J by 3 bases, with 10 bases of the junction left unmatched. CDR3 loop: CASSTDRVGPNQPQHF. CDR3 coding DNA: TGTGCCAGCAGCACGGACAGGGTAGGACCCAATCAGCCCCAGCATTTT.

The chain links TRBV11-2 to TRBJ2-5; the D gene is possibly TRBD1 (6 bases). The CDR3 totals 16 residues. The ends were cut back, 5 bases at V and 0 bases at J, with 16 bases in the middle. CDR1 and CDR2 (germline): SGHAT, FQNNGV. The CDR3 DNA reads as TGTGCCAGCAGCCACGCTAGGGGGTCGTACCAAGAGACCCAGTACTTC. It is translated as CASSHARGSYQETQYF.

This clonotype was picked up many times. The genes are TRBV24-1 and TRBJ2-3, with TRBD1 matching over 8 bases. V lost 4 bases, J lost 8 bases, and 7 bases stayed unmatched. CDR3 length: 14 amino acids. Germline assignment: CDR1 KGHDR and CDR2 SFDVKD. The CDR3 nucleotides are TGTGCCACCAGTGACACAGGACAGGGCGGTACGCAGTATTTT. Its translation: CATSDTGQGGTQYF.

This clonotype has ten or more counts. The J gene is TRBJ2-1, the V gene TRBV13, with 7 bases identical to TRBD1. This CDR3 comprises 16 residues. Germline CDR1 reads PRHDT; CDR2 reads FYEKMQ (reference sequence). V lost 6 bases and J lost 4; bases outside the gene matches: 12. Here the CDR3 reads CASSLPGTDGYNEQFF. The CDR3 bases are TGTGCCAGCAGTCTCCCCGGGACAGACGGGTACAATGAGCAGTTCTTC. Full variable domain (missing parts from reference TRBV13 and TRBJ2-1): AAGVIQSPRHLIKEKRETATLKCYPIPRHDTVYWYQQGPGQDPQFLISFYEKMQSDKGSIPDRFSAQQFSDYHSELNMSSLELGDSALYFCASSLPGTDGYNEQFFGPGTRLTVL.

This clonotype has ten or more counts. The chain couples TRBV19 to TRBJ2-7; TRBD2 agrees at 13 bases. Germline CDR1 is LNHDA and CDR2 is SQIVND (reference sequence). V gave up 5 bases and J gave up 2 bases; unmatched junction bases: 9. This CDR3 spans 17 amino acids. The CDR3 DNA reads TGTGCCAGTAGTTTAGGGACTAGCGGGAAGATTCCCTACGAGCAGTACTTC. Amino acids: CASSLGTSGKIPYEQYF.

The sample holds many counts of this clonotype. The rearrangement joins TRBV20-1 to TRBJ2-1, with D possibly matching TRBD2 (6 bases). The CDR3 length is 12 residues. Deletions cut 4 bases from V and 3 bases from J, with 7 bases between. Germline CDR1 and CDR2: DFQATT and SNEGSKA (reference sequence). The CDR3: CSATGDYNEQFF. The CDR3 DNA reads TGCAGTGCTACGGGGGACTACAATGAGCAGTTCTTC.

This clonotype came up a few times. J is TRBJ2-1 and V is TRBV11-3; 11 bases match TRBD2. Germline V gene lookup returns CDR1 SGHNT and CDR2 YENEEA. This CDR3 spans 14 amino acids. J gave up 6 bases and V 6 bases, and 4 bases lay outside the gene matches. The CDR3 protein is CASRRTSGSNEQFF. Written as DNA, the CDR3 is TGTGCCAGCAGGAGGACTAGCGGGTCCAATGAGCAGTTCTTC.

Ten or more counts support this clonotype. The chain couples TRBV24-1 to TRBJ2-1, with 7 bases lining up with TRBD1. CDR3 length: 15 amino acids. CDR1 is KGHDR, CDR2 SFDVKD, per germline. The ends lost 4 bases at V and 2 bases at J; junction bases unmatched: 4. The CDR3 protein is CATSDPQGTYNEQFF. CDR3 bases: TGTGCCACCAGTGACCCACAGGGGACCTACAATGAGCAGTTCTTC.

The V call is TRBV6-1, the J call TRBJ2-7, with TRBD1 matching over 7 bases. CDR3 size: 12 residues. J lost 3 bases, V lost 9 bases, and 5 bases had no gene match. The V gene's germline CDR1 is MNHNS and CDR2 SASEGT. The CDR3 bases are TGTGCCAGTAAACAGGGGAACTACGAGCAGTACTTC. It specifies CASKQGNYEQYF.

This clonotype was counted at least ten times. V is TRBV11-2 and J is TRBJ2-2; a possible D gene is TRBD2 (6 bases). This CDR3 has 15 amino acids. V dropped 3 bases and J dropped 3 bases, with 11 bases sitting between them. CDR1 is SGHAT, CDR2 FQNNGV, per germline. DNA for the CDR3: TGTGCCAGCAGCTTCAGGGACTTAGACACCGGGGAGCTGTTTTTT. Encoded protein: CASSFRDLDTGELFF.

This clonotype was counted ten times or more. This chain links TRBV28 with TRBJ2-1; no clear D gene. Trimming left V 4 bases short and J 9 bases short, with 7 bases between. Germline loops: CDR1 MDHEN, CDR2 SYDVKM. The CDR3 extends over 11 amino acids. The CDR3 loop reads CASSSLAEQFF. CDR3 coding DNA: TGTGCCAGCAGTTCCTTGGCTGAGCAGTTCTTC.

In this sample, this clonotype turned up many times. The rearrangement links TRBV28 to TRBJ2-3; 8 bases agree with TRBD2. Germline-derived CDR1 and CDR2 are MDHEN and SYDVKM. The CDR3 consists of 15 residues. V was pared by 5 bases and J by 2 bases, with 6 bases of the junction left unmatched. CDR3 amino acids: CASSLGGGLTDTQYF. DNA of the CDR3: TGTGCCAGCAGTCTCGGGGGGGGGCTCACAGATACGCAGTATTTT.

This clonotype showed up many times. The DNA of the CDR3 is TGTGCCAGCAGTTACTCAACTAGCGGAAGTCAAGAGACCCAGTACTTC. Encoded protein: CASSYSTSGSQETQYF. The chain has TRBV6-5 and TRBJ2-5, with 8 bases matching TRBD2. Germline V gene data show CDR1 as MNHEY and CDR2 as SVGAGI. The ends lost 0 bases at V and 2 bases at J; junction bases unmatched: 5. This CDR3 is 16 amino acids long.

The table lists this clonotype with many counts. The rearrangement links TRBV15 to TRBJ2-1; 13 nucleotides match TRBD2. Germline CDR1 reads LNHNV; CDR2 reads YYDKDF (reference sequence). This CDR3 is 18 amino acids long. Losses at the gene ends were 2 bases for V and 5 bases for J; bases not matched to a gene: 9. CDR3 protein: CATSRRLAGGVVDNEQFF. The CDR3 region has the DNA TGTGCCACCAGCAGACGACTAGCGGGAGGCGTGGTTGACAATGAGCAGTTCTTC.

This clonotype was seen ten or more times. The chain uses TRBV28 and TRBJ2-7, with 10 bases lining up with TRBD1. The V segment lost 3 bases and the J segment 3 bases; nucleotides outside the gene matches: 11. The CDR3 is made up of 17 amino acids. Germline lookup yields CDR1 MDHEN and CDR2 SYDVKM. CDR3 sequence: CASSFNIRTGGNYEQYF. The CDR3 DNA reads TGTGCCAGCAGTTTCAACATCCGGACAGGGGGAAACTACGAGCAGTACTTC.

The chain uses TRBV6-4 and TRBJ2-5; 10 bases align to TRBD2. V trimming: 9 bases; J trimming: 2 bases; junction bases outside the gene matches: 15. CDR3 length: 17 amino acids. Looked up from germline, CDR1 is MRHNA and CDR2 is SNTAGT. This CDR3 is CARIRGAGGPGQETQYF. CDR3 in DNA: TGTGCCAGGATAAGAGGAGCGGGAGGGCCGGGACAAGAGACCCAGTACTTC.

The sample holds many counts of this clonotype. V usage is TRBV12-3 or TRBV12-4 and J usage is TRBJ1-2; a weak D match, TRBD1 (6 bases). This CDR3 region has 14 residues. V gave up 2 bases and J gave up 8 bases, with 15 bases separating them. CDR3 residues: CASSLNVGGRGYTF. CDR3 nucleotides: TGTGCCAGCAGTTTAAATGTAGGGGGTCGGGGCTACACCTTC.

The J gene is TRBJ2-1, the V gene TRBV9; 8 bases fit TRBD1. J was trimmed by 7 bases and V by 3 bases; bases with no gene match: 12. The CDR3 is 16 residues long. Germline-derived CDR1 and CDR2 are SGDLS and YYNGEE. The CDR3: CASSDFRQGYRNEQFF. In nucleotides, the CDR3 is TGTGCCAGCAGCGACTTCCGACAGGGGTATAGAAATGAGCAGTTCTTC. Full variable domain (remainder filled in from reference TRBV9 and TRBJ2-1): DSGVTQTPKHLITATGQRVTLRCSPRSGDLSVYWYQQSLDQGLQFLIQYYNGEERAKGNILERFSAQQFPDLHSELNLSSLELGDSALYFCASSDFRQGYRNEQFFGPGTRLTVL.

The chain recombines TRBV10-3 with TRBJ2-2; D might be TRBD1 or TRBD2, each matching 5 bases. V was shortened by 0 bases and J by 4 bases, with 9 bases between the two germline ends. Germline CDR1 ENHRY, CDR2 SYGVKD. The CDR3 is 15 amino acids. This CDR3 reads CAISESTRGTGELFF. The CDR3 DNA reads TGTGCCATCAGTGAGTCGACGAGGGGCACCGGGGAGCTGTTTTTT.

This clonotype was recorded at least ten times. The chain joins TRBV6-2 or TRBV6-3 to TRBJ2-7, with D perhaps TRBD2 (6 bases). This CDR3 spans 14 amino acids. CDR1 and CDR2 (germline): MNHEY, SVGEGT. The V end lost 2 bases, the J end lost 5 bases, and 13 bases lay between the germline ends. Here the CDR3 DNA reads TGTGCCAGCAGTTACGAAGGAGGGATCAACGAGCAGTACTTC. Amino acid sequence: CASSYEGGINEQYF.

This clonotype was observed at least ten times. The chain is built from TRBV3-1 and TRBJ2-1, with unresolved D. CDR3 length equals 16 residues. V dropped 1 base and J dropped 4 bases, with 14 bases sitting between them. Germline V gene sequence: CDR1 LGHDT, CDR2 YNNKEL (reference sequence). CDR3 DNA: TGTGCCAGCAGCCAAGTAAGGCCGACCGGGTACAATGAGCAGTTCTTC. Translation: CASSQVRPTGYNEQFF.

The chain uses TRBV5-1 and TRBJ1-4; 9 nucleotides agree with TRBD1. The CDR3 sequence is 14 residues long. J was trimmed by 8 bases and V by 3 bases; bases with no gene match: 5. Germline values: CDR1 SGHRS, CDR2 YFSETQ. In DNA form, the CDR3 reads TGCGCCAGCAGCTCGGGACAGGGCTTCGAAAAACTGTTTTTT. Its translation: CASSSGQGFEKLFF.

There are many counts of this clonotype. CDR3 sequence: CASNPRASRGAHLAGYNEQFF. The CDR3 nucleotides read TGTGCCAGCAACCCTAGAGCAAGCCGGGGGGCGCATTTAGCGGGGTACAATGAGCAGTTCTTC. V and J are TRBV6-1 and TRBJ2-1, with 8 bases lining up with TRBD2. Germline CDR1 and CDR2: MNHNS and SASEGT. Trimming took 7 bases from V and 4 from J; bases not matched to a gene: 27. The CDR3 consists of 21 residues.

The genes are TRBV19 and TRBJ2-2, with D tentatively TRBD2 (6 bases). Germline V gene data show CDR1 as LNHDA and CDR2 as SQIVND (reference sequence). The V end was cut by 5 bases, the J end by 7 bases, with 17 bases between. The length of the CDR3 is 15 residues. CDR3 loop: CASSLLAITGGELFF. The CDR3 coding sequence is TGTGCCAGTAGTCTACTAGCTATAACGGGCGGGGAGCTGTTTTTT.

This clonotype has a handful of counts. The genes are TRBV18 and TRBJ2-1; 14 positions agree with TRBD2. Trimming took 3 bases from V and 1 from J; bases not matched to a gene: 8. The CDR3 runs 19 residues. From germline, CDR1 is KGHSH and CDR2 LQKENI. The CDR3 bases are TGTGCCAGCTCACCTCTTGGGACTAGCGGGAGTTCGTCCTACAATGAGCAGTTCTTC. As protein: CASSPLGTSGSSSYNEQFF.

This clonotype was counted many times. Compared with germline, one end of the junction differs, possibly owing to a read error. V gene TRBV19 combines with J gene TRBJ2-2; D not certain. This CDR3 spans 14 amino acids. CDR1 is LNHDA and CDR2 is SQIVND in the germline V gene (reference sequence). CDR3 DNA: TGTGCCAGTAGTGTGACCCAGAACAGCGGGGAGCTGTTTTTT. Translating gives CASSVTQNSGELFF.

This clonotype was found a few times. The chain uses TRBV6-1 and TRBJ1-1, with 9 bases fitting TRBD1. V shed 5 bases and J 7 bases; nucleotides not matched to a gene: 11. CDR1 and CDR2 from the germline V gene are MNHNS and SASEGT. The CDR3 length is 15 residues. The CDR3 region has the DNA TGTGCCAGCAGTTACGCCCGGGACAGGGAAAGTGAAGCTTTCTTT. Protein sequence: CASSYARDRESEAFF.

Comment on this clonotype: A read error may produce the germline difference seen at one junction end. This sequence joins TRBV6-5 and TRBJ2-7; D remains unclear. This CDR3 comprises 15 residues. The V gene's germline CDR1 is MNHEY and CDR2 SVGAGI. The CDR3 DNA follows: TGTGCCAGCAGTTACTCGAGGAGTAGCTCCTACGGGCAGTACTTC. Amino acid sequence: CASSYSRSSSYGQYF.